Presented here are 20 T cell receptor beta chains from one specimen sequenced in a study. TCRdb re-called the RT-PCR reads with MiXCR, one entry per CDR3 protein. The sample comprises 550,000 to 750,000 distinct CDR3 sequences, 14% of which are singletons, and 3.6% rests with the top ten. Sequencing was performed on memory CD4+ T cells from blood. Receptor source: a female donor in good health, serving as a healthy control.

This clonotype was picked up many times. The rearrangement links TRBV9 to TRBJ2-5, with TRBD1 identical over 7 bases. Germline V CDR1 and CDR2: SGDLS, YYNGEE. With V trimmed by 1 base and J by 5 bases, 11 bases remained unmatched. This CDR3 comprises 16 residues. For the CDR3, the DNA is TGTGCCAGCAGCGTATCGCAACAGGGGACGGGGGAGACCCAGTACTTC. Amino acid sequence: CASSVSQQGTGETQYF.

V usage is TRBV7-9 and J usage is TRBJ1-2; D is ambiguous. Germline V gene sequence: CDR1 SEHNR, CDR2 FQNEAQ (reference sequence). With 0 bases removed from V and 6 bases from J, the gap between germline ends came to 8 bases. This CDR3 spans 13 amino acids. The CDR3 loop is CASSLADSDGYTF. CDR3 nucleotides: TGTGCCAGCAGCTTAGCGGATTCGGATGGCTACACCTTC.

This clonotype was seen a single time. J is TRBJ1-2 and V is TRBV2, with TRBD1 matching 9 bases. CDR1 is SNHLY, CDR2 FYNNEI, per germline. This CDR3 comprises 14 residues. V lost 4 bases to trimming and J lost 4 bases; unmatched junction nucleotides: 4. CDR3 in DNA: TGTGCCAGCAGTGGTGACAGGGGGATCTATGGCTACACCTTC. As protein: CASSGDRGIYGYTF. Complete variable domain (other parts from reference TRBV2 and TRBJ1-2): EPEVTQTPSHQVTQMGQEVILRCVPISNHLYFYWYRQILGQKVEFLVSFYNNEISEKSEIFDDQFSVERPDGSNFTLKIRSTKLEDSAMYFCASSGDRGIYGYTFGSGTRLTVV.

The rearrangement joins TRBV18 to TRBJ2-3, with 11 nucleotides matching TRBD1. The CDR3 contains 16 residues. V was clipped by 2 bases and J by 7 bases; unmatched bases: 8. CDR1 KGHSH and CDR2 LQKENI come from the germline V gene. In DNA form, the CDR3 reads TGTGCCAGCTCACCATCCGGGACAGGGGGAGGTAATACGCAGTATTTT. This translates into CASSPSGTGGGNTQYF.

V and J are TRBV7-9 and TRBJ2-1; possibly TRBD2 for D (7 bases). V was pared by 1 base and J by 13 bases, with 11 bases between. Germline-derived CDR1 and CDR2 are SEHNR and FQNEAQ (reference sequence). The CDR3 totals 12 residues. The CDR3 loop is CASSLGGGQQFF. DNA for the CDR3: TGTGCCAGCAGCTTAGGGGGGGGCCAACAGTTCTTC. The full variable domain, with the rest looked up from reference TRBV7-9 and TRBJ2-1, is DTGVSQNPRHKITKRGQNVTFRCDPISEHNRLYWYRQTLGQGPEFLTYFQNEAQLEKSRLLSDRFSAERPKGSFSTLEIQRTEQGDSAMYLCASSLGGGQQFFGPGTRLTVL.

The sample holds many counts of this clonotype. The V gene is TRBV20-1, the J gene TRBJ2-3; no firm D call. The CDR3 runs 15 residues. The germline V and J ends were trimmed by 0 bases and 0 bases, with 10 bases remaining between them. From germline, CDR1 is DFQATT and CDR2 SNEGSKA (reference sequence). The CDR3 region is CSARDRVLSTDTQYF. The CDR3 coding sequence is TGCAGTGCTAGAGATCGGGTGTTAAGCACAGATACGCAGTATTTT.

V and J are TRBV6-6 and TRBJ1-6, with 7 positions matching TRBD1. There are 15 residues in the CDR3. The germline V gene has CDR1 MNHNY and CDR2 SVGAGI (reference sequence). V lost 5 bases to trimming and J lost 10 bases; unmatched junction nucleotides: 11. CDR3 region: CASSARQGGNSPLHF. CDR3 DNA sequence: TGTGCCAGCAGTGCCCGACAGGGAGGGAACTCACCCCTCCACTTT.

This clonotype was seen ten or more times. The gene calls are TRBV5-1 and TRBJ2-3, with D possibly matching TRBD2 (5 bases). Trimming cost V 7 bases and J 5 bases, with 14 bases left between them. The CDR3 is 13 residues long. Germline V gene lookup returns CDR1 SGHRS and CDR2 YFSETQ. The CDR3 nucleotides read TGCGCCAGCCGGACCCGAGCGGTAGATACGCAGTATTTT. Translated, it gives CASRTRAVDTQYF. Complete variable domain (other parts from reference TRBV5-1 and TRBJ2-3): KAGVTQTPRYLIKTRGQQVTLSCSPISGHRSVSWYQQTPGQGLQFLFEYFSETQRNKGNFPGRFSGRQFSNSRSEMNVSTLELGDSALYLCASRTRAVDTQYFGPGTRLTVL.

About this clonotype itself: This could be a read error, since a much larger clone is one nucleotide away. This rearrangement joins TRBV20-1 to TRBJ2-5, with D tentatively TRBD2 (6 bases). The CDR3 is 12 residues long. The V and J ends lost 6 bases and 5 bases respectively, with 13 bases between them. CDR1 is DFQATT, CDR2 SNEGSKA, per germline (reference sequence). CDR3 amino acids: CSAGLPSETQYF. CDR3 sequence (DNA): TGCAGTGCGGGACTTCCTAGCGAGACCCAGTACTTC.

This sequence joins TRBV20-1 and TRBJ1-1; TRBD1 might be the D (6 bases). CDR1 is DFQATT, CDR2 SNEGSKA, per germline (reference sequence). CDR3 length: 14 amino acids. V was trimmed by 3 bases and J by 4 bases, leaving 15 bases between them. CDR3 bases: TGCAGTGCTAGGGGGGGGCAGCGGTTCACTGAAGCTTTCTTT. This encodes CSARGGQRFTEAFF.

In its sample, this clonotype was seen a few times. The CDR3 region has the DNA TGTGCCAGCAGCGAGAGGGGAGCAACTAATGAAAAACTGTTTTTT. Amino acid sequence: CASSERGATNEKLFF. The chain joins TRBV7-9 to TRBJ1-4, with D maybe TRBD1 (5 bases). This CDR3 has 15 amino acids. V was pared by 5 bases and J by 0 bases, with 10 bases between. CDR1 is SEHNR, CDR2 FQNEAQ, per germline (reference sequence). Based on the CDR3 plus reference TRBV7-9 and TRBJ1-4, the full variable domain is DTGVSQNPRHKITKRGQNVTFRCDPISEHNRLYWYRQTLGQGPEFLTYFQNEAQLEKSRLLSDRFSAERPKGSFSTLEIQRTEQGDSAMYLCASSERGATNEKLFFGSGTQLSVL.

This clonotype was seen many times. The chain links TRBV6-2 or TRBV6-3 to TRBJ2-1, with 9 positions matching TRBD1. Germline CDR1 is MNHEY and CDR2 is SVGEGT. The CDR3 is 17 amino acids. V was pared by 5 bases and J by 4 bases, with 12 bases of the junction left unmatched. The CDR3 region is CASSQVGTGPLYNEQFF. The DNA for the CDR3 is TGTGCCAGCAGTCAAGTGGGGACAGGGCCGCTTTACAATGAGCAGTTCTTC.

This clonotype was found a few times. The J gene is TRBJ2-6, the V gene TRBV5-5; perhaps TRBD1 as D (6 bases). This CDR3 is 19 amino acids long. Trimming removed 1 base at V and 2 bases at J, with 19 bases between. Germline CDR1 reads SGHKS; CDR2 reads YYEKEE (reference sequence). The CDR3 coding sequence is TGTGCCAGCAGCTTGATCCCCCTTATCGACAGGACTGGGGCCAACGTCCTGACTTTC. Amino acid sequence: CASSLIPLIDRTGANVLTF.

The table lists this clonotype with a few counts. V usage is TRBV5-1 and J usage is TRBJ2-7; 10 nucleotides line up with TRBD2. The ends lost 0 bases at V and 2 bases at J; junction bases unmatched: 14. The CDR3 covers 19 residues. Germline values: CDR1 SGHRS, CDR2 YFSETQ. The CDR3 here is CASSLAFSSGSALPYEQYF. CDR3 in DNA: TGCGCCAGCAGCTTGGCCTTTTCTAGCGGGAGTGCCCTCCCCTACGAGCAGTACTTC.

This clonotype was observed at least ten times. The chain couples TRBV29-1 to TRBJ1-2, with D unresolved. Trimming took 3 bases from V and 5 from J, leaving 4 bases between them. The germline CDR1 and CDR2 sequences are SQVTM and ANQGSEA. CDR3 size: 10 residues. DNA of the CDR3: TGCAGCGTTGAGACTTATGGCTACACCTTC. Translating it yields CSVETYGYTF. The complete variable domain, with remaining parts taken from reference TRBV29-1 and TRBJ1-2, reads SAVISQKPSRDICQRGTSLTIQCQVDSQVTMMFWYRQQPGQSLTLIATANQGSEATYESGFVIDKFPISRPNLTFSTLTVSNMSPEDSSIYLCSVETYGYTFGSGTRLTVV.

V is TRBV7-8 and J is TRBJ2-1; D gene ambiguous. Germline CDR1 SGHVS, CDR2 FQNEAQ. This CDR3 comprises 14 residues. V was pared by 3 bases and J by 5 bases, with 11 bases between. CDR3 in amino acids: CASSLGGTNNEQFF. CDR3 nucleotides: TGTGCCAGCAGCTTGGGCGGAACTAACAATGAGCAGTTCTTC.

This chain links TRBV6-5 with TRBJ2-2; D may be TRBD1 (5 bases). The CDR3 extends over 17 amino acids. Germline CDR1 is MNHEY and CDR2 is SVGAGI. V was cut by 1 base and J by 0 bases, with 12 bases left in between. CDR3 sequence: CASSYWGREANTGELFF. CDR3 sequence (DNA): TGTGCCAGCAGTTACTGGGGCAGAGAAGCGAACACCGGGGAGCTGTTTTTT.

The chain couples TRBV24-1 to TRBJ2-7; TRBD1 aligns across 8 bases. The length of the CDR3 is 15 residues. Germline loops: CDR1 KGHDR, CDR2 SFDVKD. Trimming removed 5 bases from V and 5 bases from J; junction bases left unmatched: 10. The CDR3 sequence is CATSGNRGTADEQYF. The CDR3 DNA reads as TGTGCCACCAGTGGGAACAGGGGGACCGCGGACGAGCAGTACTTC.

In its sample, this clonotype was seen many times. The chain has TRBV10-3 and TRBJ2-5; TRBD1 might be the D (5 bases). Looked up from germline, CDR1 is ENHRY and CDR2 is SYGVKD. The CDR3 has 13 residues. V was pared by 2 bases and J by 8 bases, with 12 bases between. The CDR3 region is CAISEGAKRTQYF. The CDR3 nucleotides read TGTGCCATCAGTGAGGGGGCTAAGAGAACCCAGTACTTC.

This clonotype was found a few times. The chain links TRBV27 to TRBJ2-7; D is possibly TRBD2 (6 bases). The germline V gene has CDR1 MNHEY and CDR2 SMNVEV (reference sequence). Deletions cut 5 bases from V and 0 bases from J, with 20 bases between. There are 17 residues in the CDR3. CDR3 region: CASSTLGGPISSYEQYF. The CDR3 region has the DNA TGTGCCAGCAGTACCCTGGGAGGACCGATTAGCTCCTACGAGCAGTACTTC.